The sequence of this TCR beta chain was determined in a study of PD-1 blockade in classical Hodgkin lymphoma. Data came from immunoSEQ multiplex PCR; TCRdb stores just in-frame clones and leaves some out. Of 45,000 or so clones in the sample, about nine tenths were seen once. Germline CDR1 and CDR2: SGHRS and YFSETQ. The CDR3 extends over 18 amino acids. V dropped 0 bases and J dropped 6; count of bases not matched to a gene: 13. Time point given: newly diagnosed, previously untreated cHL patient sample. This TCR was sampled from a human donor with classical Hodgkin lymphoma. The rearrangement joins TRBV5-1 to TRBJ2-7, with 12 bases aligning to TRBD2. Sequencing was performed on peripheral blood mononuclear cells (PBMCs). The CDR3 spells CASSLGLAGGPNGLEQYV. In nucleotides, the CDR3 is TGCGCCAGCAGCTTGGGGCTAGCGGGAGGGCCAAATGGGCTCGAGCAGTACGTC.